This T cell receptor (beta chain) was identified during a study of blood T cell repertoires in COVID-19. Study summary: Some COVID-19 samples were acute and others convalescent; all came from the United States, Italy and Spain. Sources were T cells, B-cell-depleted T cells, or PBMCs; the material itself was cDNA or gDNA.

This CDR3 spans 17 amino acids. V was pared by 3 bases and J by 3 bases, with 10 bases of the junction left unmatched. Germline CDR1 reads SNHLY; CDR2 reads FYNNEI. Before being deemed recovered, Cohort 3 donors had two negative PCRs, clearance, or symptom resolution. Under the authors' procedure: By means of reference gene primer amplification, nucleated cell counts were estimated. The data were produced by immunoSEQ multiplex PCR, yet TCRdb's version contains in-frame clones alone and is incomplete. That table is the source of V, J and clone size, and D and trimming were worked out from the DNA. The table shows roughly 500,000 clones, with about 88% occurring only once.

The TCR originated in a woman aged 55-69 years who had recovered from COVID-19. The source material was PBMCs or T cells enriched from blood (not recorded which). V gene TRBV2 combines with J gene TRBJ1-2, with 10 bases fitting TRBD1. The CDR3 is CASSDLNPGTGDYGYTF. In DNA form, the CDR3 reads TGTGCCAGCAGTGACCTTAACCCCGGGACAGGGGACTATGGCTACACCTTC.